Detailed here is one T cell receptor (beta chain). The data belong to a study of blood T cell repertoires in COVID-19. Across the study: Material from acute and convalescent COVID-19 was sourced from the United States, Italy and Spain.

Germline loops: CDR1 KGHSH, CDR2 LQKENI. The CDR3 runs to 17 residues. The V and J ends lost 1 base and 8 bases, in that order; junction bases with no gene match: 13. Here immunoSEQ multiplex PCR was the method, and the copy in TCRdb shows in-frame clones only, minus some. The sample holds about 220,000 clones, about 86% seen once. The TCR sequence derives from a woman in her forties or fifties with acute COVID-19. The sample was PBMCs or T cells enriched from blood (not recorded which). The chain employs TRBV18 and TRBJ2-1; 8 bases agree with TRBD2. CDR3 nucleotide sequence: TGTGCCAGCTCACCACTCCTAGTAAGCGGGAGTTGGGATGAGCAGTTCTTC. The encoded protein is CASSPLLVSGSWDEQFF.